This TCR beta chain was recorded in a study of glioma-infiltrating T cells after dendritic cell vaccination. Across the whole study: Between about 2002 and 2012, patients got autologous tumor lysate-pulsed dendritic cell vaccines. At biweekly intervals, patients got three intradermal dendritic cell vaccine injections.

The CDR3 length is 15 residues. Trimming cost V 0 bases and J 4 bases, with 10 bases left between them. In the case of this clone: Its antigen is still unknown.

The study's findings and limits: Higher TCR clonality did not directly relate to longer survival.

Up to about 2 ug genomic DNA was used for TCRB CDR3 amplification. Generated by immunoSEQ multiplex PCR, the TCRdb table keeps only in-frame clones and is missing some. The sample holds about 32,000 clones, approximately 90% seen once. This specimen consisted of blood, obtained before dendritic cell vaccination. The receptor was isolated from a human donor with glioblastoma. The V call is TRBV23-1, the J call TRBJ1-5, with a tentative D call TRBD1 (5 bases). TRBV23-1 is placed among ORFs of uncertain function. The CDR3 sequence: CASSQSIRGNQPQHF. In DNA form, the CDR3 reads TGCGCCAGCAGTCAATCGATCCGGGGGAATCAGCCCCAGCATTTT.